This record looks at one T cell receptor beta chain sequence and its context. Its antigen is not known. The data stem from a study of shared clonotypes between healthy human individuals. The CDR3 has 14 residues. With 4 bases removed from V and 0 bases from J, the gap between germline ends came to 8 bases. The germline gives CDR1 MNHNY, CDR2 SVGAGI (reference sequence). Deep was the level at which the assay was run. Splitting of each subset's genomic DNA was done evenly across several immunoSEQ plates. Sequencing used immunoSEQ multiplex PCR; TCRdb keeps in-frame clones, though not all of them. Among around 2,100,000 clones listed, about 95% were seen once. CD8 cells regarded as naive lacked CD45RO, were positively chosen for CCR7, and omitted terminally differentiated effector memory CD45RA+ cells. All participating donors were Caucasian adults from Nashville, Tennessee. General observations from the study: Unshared clonotypes carried lower generation probabilities than those common to all four donors.

V gene TRBV6-6 combines with J gene TRBJ2-3; no definite D call. The sequence came from a man aged 18 to 35 in good health. The sample consisted of naive CD8+ T cells sorted from blood. In DNA, the CDR3 is TGTGCCAGCAGTTTAGGCCCTAGCACAGATACGCAGTATTTT. It yields the protein CASSLGPSTDTQYF.